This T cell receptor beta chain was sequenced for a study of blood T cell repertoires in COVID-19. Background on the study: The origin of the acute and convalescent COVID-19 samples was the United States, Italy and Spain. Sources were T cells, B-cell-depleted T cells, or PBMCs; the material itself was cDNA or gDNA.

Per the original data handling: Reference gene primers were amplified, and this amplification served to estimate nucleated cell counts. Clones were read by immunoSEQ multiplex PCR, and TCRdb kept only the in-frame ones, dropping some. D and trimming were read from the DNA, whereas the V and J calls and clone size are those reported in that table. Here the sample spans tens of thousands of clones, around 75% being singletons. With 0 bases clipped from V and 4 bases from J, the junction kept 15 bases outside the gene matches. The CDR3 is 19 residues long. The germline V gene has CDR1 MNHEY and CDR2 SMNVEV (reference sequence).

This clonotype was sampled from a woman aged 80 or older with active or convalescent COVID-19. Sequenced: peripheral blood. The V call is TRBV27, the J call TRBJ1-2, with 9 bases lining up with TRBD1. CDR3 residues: CASSLSVPTYGDRVYGYTF. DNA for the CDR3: TGTGCCAGCAGTTTATCTGTTCCCACCTATGGGGACAGGGTCTATGGCTACACCTTC.